The clone carrying this TCR beta chain was picked up many times. This sample is part of a study of blood T cells in healthy people across ages. PCR was performed a second time for roughly 7 to 12 cycles using a sample-barcoded 5' primer and a J-beta primer mix. TCRdb reprocessed the 5' RACE reads with MiXCR, giving one entry per CDR3 protein. The data hold 700,000 or so distinct CDR3 sequences, with 40% to 45% observed a single time. This receptor was taken from a man older than 75 in good health. Specimen: blood.

CDR3 amino acids: CSASQGQRDEKLFF. CDR3 nucleotides: TGCAGTGCTAGTCAAGGACAACGAGATGAAAAACTGTTTTTT. This chain uses TRBV20-1 with TRBJ1-4; D might be TRBD1 (5 bases). Germline CDR1 DFQATT, CDR2 SNEGSKA (reference sequence). Trimming removed 3 bases from V and 6 bases from J, with 14 bases in between. The CDR3 has 14 amino acids.